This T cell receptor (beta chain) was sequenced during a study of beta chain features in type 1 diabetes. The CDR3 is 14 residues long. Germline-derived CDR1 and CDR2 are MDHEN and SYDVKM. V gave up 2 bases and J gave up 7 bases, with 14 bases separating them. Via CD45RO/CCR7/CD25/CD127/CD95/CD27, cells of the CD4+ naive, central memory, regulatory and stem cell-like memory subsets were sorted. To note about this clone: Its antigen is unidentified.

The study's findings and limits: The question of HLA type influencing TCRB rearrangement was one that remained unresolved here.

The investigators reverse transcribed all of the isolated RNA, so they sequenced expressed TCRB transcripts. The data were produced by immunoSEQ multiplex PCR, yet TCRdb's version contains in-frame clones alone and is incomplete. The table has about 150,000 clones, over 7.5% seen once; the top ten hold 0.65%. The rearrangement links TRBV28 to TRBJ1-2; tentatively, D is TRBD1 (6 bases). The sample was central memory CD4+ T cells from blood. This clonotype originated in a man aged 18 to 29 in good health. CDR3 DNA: TGTGCCAGCAGTTTAACACCAGGGGAACGTGGCTACACCTTC. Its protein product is CASSLTPGERGYTF.